This TCR beta chain was identified during a study of cytomegalovirus exposure and HLA in healthy donors. Whole-study results and caveats: In a later analysis, parvovirus B19, influenza, CMV and Epstein-Barr virus appeared linked to several top co-occurrence clusters. On later analysis, the bulk of CMV-associated TCR beta chains appeared to be HLA-restricted. TCR beta chain V- and J-gene trimming was linked, in a later analysis, to a missense variant in DCLRE1C. Data from an earlier analysis indicated that most TCR beta V segments were productive either about 87% or about 30% of the time.

Per germline, CDR1 SGHRS and CDR2 YFSETQ. This CDR3 region has 16 residues. The V and J ends lost 1 base and 5 bases respectively, with 17 bases between them. Concerning this clone: Its antigen remains unknown.

Amplification used 60 Vbeta primers and 13 Jbeta primers. Repertoires were generated with immunoSEQ multiplex PCR, while TCRdb's copy carries only in-frame clones and drops some. The profile shows about 140,000 clones, around 73% of them singletons. The chain has TRBV5-1 and TRBJ2-3; TRBD1 is a possible D gene (6 bases). This clonotype was sampled from a woman aged 40 to 49 in good health and CMV-seronegative. Input material: PBMCs. CDR3 sequence: CASSLLTGDVGDTQYF. The CDR3 DNA reads TGCGCCAGCAGCTTGTTGACAGGTGATGTAGGAGATACGCAGTATTTT.